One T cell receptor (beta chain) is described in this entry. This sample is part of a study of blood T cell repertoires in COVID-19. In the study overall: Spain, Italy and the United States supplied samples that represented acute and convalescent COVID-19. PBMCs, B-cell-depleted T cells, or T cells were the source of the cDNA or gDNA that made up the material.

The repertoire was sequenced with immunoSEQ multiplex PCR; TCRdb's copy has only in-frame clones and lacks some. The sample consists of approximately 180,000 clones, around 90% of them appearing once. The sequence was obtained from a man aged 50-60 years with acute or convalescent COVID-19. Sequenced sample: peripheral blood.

The CDR3 loop reads CASSTQGADEQYF. The CDR3 bases are TGTGCCAGTAGTACCCAGGGGGCAGACGAGCAGTACTTC. V is TRBV19 and J is TRBJ2-7; 8 bases are shared with TRBD1. Per germline, CDR1 LNHDA and CDR2 SQIVND (reference sequence). This CDR3 spans 13 amino acids. V was pared by 4 bases and J by 5 bases, with 4 bases of the junction left unmatched. Full variable domain (rest looked up from reference TRBV19 and TRBJ2-7): DGGITQSPKYLFRKEGQNVTLSCEQNLNHDAMYWYRQDPGQGLRLIYYSQIVNDFQKGDIAEGYSVSREKKESFPLTVTSAQKNPTAFYLCASSTQGADEQYFGPGTRLTVT.